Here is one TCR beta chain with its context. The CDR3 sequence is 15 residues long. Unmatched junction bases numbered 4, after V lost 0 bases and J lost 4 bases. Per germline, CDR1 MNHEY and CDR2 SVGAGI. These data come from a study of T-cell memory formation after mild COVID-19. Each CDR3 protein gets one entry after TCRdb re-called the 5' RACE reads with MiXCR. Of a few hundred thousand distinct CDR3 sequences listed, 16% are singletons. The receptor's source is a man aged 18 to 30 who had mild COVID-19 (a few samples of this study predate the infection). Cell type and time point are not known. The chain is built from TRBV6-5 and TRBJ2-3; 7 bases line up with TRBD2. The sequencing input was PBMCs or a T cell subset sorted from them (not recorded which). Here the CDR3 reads CASSYSGLAADTQYF. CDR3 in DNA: TGTGCCAGCAGTTACTCCGGGCTAGCGGCAGATACGCAGTATTTT.